This TCR beta chain was identified in a study of long-term antiretroviral therapy in people with HIV. Donors each had at least one pre-ART PBMC sample and at least two post-ART ones. Survey-level immunoSEQ v3.0 assays were run. Method: immunoSEQ multiplex PCR; TCRdb's copy keeps in-frame clones and lacks some. The repertoire holds around 31,000 clones, with 70% to 90% as singletons. The sequence was obtained from a man aged 18 to 30 with HIV. The source was unsorted PBMCs, collected 0.8 years before starting antiretroviral therapy.

The CDR3 protein is CASSVTPRRGRDGYTF. CDR3 DNA: TGTGCCAGCAGCGTAACCCCTCGCAGGGGGCGGGATGGCTACACCTTC. The chain uses TRBV9 and TRBJ1-2; 8 positions match TRBD1. Per germline, CDR1 SGDLS and CDR2 YYNGEE. Trimming removed 1 base from V and 6 bases from J; junction bases left unmatched: 11. This CDR3 has 16 residues.